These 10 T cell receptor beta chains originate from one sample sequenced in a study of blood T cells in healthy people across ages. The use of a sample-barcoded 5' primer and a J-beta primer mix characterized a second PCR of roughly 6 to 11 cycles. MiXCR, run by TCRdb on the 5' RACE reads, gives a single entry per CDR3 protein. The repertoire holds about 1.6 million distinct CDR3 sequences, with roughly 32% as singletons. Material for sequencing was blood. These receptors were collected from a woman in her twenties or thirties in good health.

DNA for the CDR3: TGTGCCACCTGGGCTTCGGACCGCACAGATACGCAGTATTTT. Amino acids: CATWASDRTDTQYF. V usage is TRBV10-3 and J usage is TRBJ2-3; D remains unclear. In germline, CDR1 is ENHRY, CDR2 SYGVKD. The CDR3 is 14 amino acids. Trimming removed 10 bases from V and 1 base from J, with 15 bases in between.

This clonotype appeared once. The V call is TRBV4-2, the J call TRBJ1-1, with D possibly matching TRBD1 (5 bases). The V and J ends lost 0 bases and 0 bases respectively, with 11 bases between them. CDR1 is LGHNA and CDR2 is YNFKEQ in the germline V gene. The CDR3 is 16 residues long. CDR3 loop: CASSQERQPMNTEAFF. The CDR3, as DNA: TGTGCCAGCAGCCAAGAGAGACAGCCCATGAACACTGAAGCTTTCTTT.

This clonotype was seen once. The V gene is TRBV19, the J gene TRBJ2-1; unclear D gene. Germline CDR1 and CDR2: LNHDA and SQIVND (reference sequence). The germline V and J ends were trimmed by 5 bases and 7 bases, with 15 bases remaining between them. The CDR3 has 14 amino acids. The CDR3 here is CASSVPSETNEQFF. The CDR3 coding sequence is TGTGCCAGTAGTGTTCCGAGTGAGACGAATGAGCAGTTCTTC. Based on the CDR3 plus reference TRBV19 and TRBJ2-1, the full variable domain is DGGITQSPKYLFRKEGQNVTLSCEQNLNHDAMYWYRQDPGQGLRLIYYSQIVNDFQKGDIAEGYSVSREKKESFPLTVTSAQKNPTAFYLCASSVPSETNEQFFGPGTRLTVL.

In nucleotides, the CDR3 is TGCGCCAGCAGCCGGGGTGGCGGGGGGCCCGGCCCTAGCTCCTACAATGAGCAGTTCTTC. Protein sequence: CASSRGGGGPGPSSYNEQFF. The chain couples TRBV4-1 to TRBJ2-1; 8 bases are a match to TRBD2. The V gene end was trimmed by 4 bases and the J gene end by 0 bases; junction bases not matched to a gene: 17. Looked up from germline, CDR1 is MGHRA and CDR2 is YSYEKL. This CDR3 comprises 20 residues.

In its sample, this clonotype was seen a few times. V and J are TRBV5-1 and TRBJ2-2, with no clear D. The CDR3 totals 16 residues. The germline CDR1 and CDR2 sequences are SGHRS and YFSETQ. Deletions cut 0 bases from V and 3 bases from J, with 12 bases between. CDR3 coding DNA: TGCGCCAGCAGCTTGGCCAAGAATCTATACACCGGGGAGCTGTTTTTT. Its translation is CASSLAKNLYTGELFF. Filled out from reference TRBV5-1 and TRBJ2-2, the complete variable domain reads KAGVTQTPRYLIKTRGQQVTLSCSPISGHRSVSWYQQTPGQGLQFLFEYFSETQRNKGNFPGRFSGRQFSNSRSEMNVSTLELGDSALYLCASSLAKNLYTGELFFGEGSRLTVL.

CDR3 coding DNA: TGTGCCAGCAGCTCGAAAATCAGGGGCAGCGAGCAGTACTTC. Translation gives CASSSKIRGSEQYF. The V gene is TRBV12-3 or TRBV12-4, the J gene TRBJ2-7; D perhaps matches TRBD1 (6 bases). This CDR3 comprises 14 residues. With 6 bases removed from V and 6 bases from J, the gap between germline ends came to 18 bases.

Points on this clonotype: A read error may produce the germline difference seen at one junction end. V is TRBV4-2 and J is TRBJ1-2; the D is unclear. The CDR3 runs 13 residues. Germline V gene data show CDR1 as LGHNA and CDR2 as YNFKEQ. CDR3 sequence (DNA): TGTGCCGGCAGCCAAGATGGAGGTCGGGGCTACACCTTC. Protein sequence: CAGSQDGGRGYTF.

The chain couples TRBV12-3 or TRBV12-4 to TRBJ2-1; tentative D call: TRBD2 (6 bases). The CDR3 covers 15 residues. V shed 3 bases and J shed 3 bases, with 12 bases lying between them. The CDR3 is CASSFRGIHYNEQFF. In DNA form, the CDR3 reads TGTGCCAGCAGTTTCCGGGGGATCCACTACAATGAGCAGTTCTTC.

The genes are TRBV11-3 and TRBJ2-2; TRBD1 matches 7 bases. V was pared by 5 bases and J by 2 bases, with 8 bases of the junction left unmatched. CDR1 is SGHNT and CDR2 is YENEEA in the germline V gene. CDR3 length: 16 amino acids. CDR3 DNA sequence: TGTGCCAGCAGCCATAACAGGGGACGAAACACCGGGGAGCTGTTTTTT. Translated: CASSHNRGRNTGELFF.

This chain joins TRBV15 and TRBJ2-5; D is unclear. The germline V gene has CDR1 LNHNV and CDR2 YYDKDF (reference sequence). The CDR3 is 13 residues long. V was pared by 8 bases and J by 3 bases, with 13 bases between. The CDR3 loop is CATGVLAKETQYF. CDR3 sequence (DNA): TGTGCCACCGGGGTCTTGGCAAAAGAGACCCAGTACTTC.